The T cell receptor (beta chain) described here comes from a study of blood T cells in healthy people across ages. Per germline, CDR1 SEHNR and CDR2 FQNEAQ (reference sequence). The V segment lost 2 bases and the J segment 4 bases; nucleotides outside the gene matches: 18. The CDR3 is made up of 19 amino acids. Each sample yielded at least 6 micrograms of PBMC total RNA. Note on this clonotype: Its antigen is still unknown.

Findings and limits, study-wide: Greater diversity and more naive CD4+ cells were seen in long-lived donors than in aged donors. Diversity of TCR beta correlated strongly with naive T cell percentage.

Together with a sample-barcoded 5' primer, a J-beta primer mix was included in a second PCR lasting about 7 to 11 cycles. Every cDNA was tagged by a template-switch adaptor with 12 random nucleotides. TCRdb passed the 5' RACE reads through MiXCR, listing each CDR3 protein once. The sample holds roughly 900,000 distinct CDR3 sequences, under 50% seen once. This chain links TRBV7-9 with TRBJ2-5; 8 bases match TRBD1. The receptor was derived from a man aged 25 to 40 in good health. The sequenced sample was blood. DNA of the CDR3: TGTGCCAGCAGCTTATACTCGTTGACCGACAGGGGAGGTTCAGAGACCCAGTACTTC. Protein: CASSLYSLTDRGGSETQYF.